This entry lists 18 T cell receptor beta chains sequenced from one sample in a study of identical twins. TCRdb passed the 5' RACE reads through MiXCR, listing each CDR3 protein once. The data show around 480,000 distinct CDR3 sequences, around an eighth seen once. These data also formed part of another study, on yellow fever vaccine responses in identical twins.

The sample taken for sequencing was CD4+ T cells sorted from blood. The receptors derive from a woman aged 18-35 years in good health.

This chain joins TRBV6-1 and TRBJ2-1; TRBD2 agrees at 12 bases. The germline V gene encodes CDR1 MNHNS and CDR2 SASEGT. With 6 bases clipped from V and 7 bases from J, the junction kept 10 bases outside the gene matches. The CDR3 contains 16 residues. Here the CDR3 reads CASSPLTSGSRNEQFF. CDR3 nucleotide sequence: TGTGCCAGCAGCCCCCTGACTAGCGGGAGTAGGAATGAGCAGTTCTTC.

J is TRBJ2-5 and V is TRBV4-1; 11 positions agree with TRBD2. The CDR3 loop spans 16 amino acids. CDR1 and CDR2 from the germline V gene are MGHRA and YSYEKL. Germline trimming cut 1 base from V and 4 bases from J; bases unmatched to any gene: 5. The CDR3 coding sequence is TGCGCCAGCAGCCAAGGGTATGGGACTAGCGGAGAGACCCAGTACTTC. This encodes CASSQGYGTSGETQYF.

This clonotype was seen only a few times. The rearrangement links TRBV15 to TRBJ2-7; 10 bases map to TRBD2. V gave up 1 base and J gave up 6 bases; unmatched junction bases: 9. CDR3 length: 16 residues. CDR1 is LNHNV, CDR2 YYDKDF, per germline (reference sequence). This chain's CDR3 is CATSRGRSGREGEQYF. CDR3 in DNA: TGTGCCACCAGCAGAGGAAGAAGCGGGAGGGAAGGCGAGCAGTACTTC.

The V and J genes are TRBV7-8 and TRBJ2-3; D uncertain. The CDR3 loop spans 16 amino acids. Trimming shortened V by 5 bases and J by 0 bases, and 15 bases separated the two germline ends. Germline V gene sequence: CDR1 SGHVS, CDR2 FQNEAQ. DNA for the CDR3: TGTGCCAGCAGCAAGACCAACCCTCGGAGCACAGATACGCAGTATTTT. Protein sequence: CASSKTNPRSTDTQYF.

This clonotype has more than one count but fewer than ten. V is TRBV11-2 and J is TRBJ1-6; D might be TRBD1 (5 bases). V lost 5 bases, J lost 6 bases, and 14 bases lay in between. Germline loops: CDR1 SGHAT, CDR2 FQNNGV. The CDR3 spans 15 residues. The CDR3 region is CASSPEGRANSPLHF. CDR3 coding DNA: TGTGCCAGCAGCCCAGAGGGCAGGGCTAATTCACCCCTCCACTTT.

The J gene is TRBJ2-2, the V gene TRBV12-5, with 8 bases that match TRBD2. Germline V gives CDR1 LGHNT, CDR2 FRNRAP. CDR3 length: 16 residues. V lost 0 bases to trimming and J lost 9 bases; unmatched junction nucleotides: 9. This chain's CDR3 is CASGLVLAGGGWELFF. In nucleotides, the CDR3 is TGTGCTAGTGGTTTGGTACTTGCGGGGGGAGGTTGGGAGCTGTTTTTT.

This clonotype was seen a few times. The chain combines TRBV20-1 with TRBJ2-6; D unresolved. Germline CDR1 DFQATT, CDR2 SNEGSKA (reference sequence). Trimming pared 3 bases from V and 0 bases from J, leaving 6 bases between. The CDR3 consists of 14 residues. The CDR3 sequence is CSASSSSGANVLTF. CDR3 nucleotide sequence: TGCAGTGCTAGCAGTAGCTCTGGGGCCAACGTCCTGACTTTC.

V usage is TRBV9 and J usage is TRBJ2-3; no reliable D call. The germline V gene encodes CDR1 SGDLS and CDR2 YYNGEE. The CDR3 covers 13 residues. V lost 4 bases, J lost 2 bases, and 8 bases lay in between. The CDR3 protein is CASSLTPTDTQYF. CDR3 sequence (DNA): TGTGCCAGCAGCCTTACGCCCACAGATACGCAGTATTTT.

This clonotype was counted only a few times. V usage is TRBV19 and J usage is TRBJ1-6, with 9 bases identical to TRBD1. Per the germline V gene, CDR1 is LNHDA and CDR2 is SQIVND (reference sequence). This CDR3 spans 17 amino acids. The V gene end was trimmed by 1 base and the J gene end by 9 bases; junction bases not matched to a gene: 10. This CDR3 is CASSIGTGTGTISPLHF. CDR3 sequence (DNA): TGTGCCAGTAGTATAGGAACCGGGACAGGGACCATTTCACCCCTCCACTTT.

The V call is TRBV29-1, the J call TRBJ2-1, with 11 bases aligning to TRBD2. Per the germline V gene, CDR1 is SQVTM and CDR2 is ANQGSEA. V lost 1 base and J lost 2; bases outside the gene matches: 1. The CDR3 is 15 amino acids. CDR3: CSVEGLAGTYNEQFF. The CDR3 DNA follows: TGCAGCGTTGAAGGACTAGCGGGAACCTACAATGAGCAGTTCTTC.

The gene calls are TRBV5-4 and TRBJ2-3, with D perhaps TRBD2 (6 bases). The germline V gene encodes CDR1 SGHNT and CDR2 YYREEE (reference sequence). V was trimmed by 4 bases and J by 1 base, leaving 10 bases between them. The CDR3 is made up of 14 amino acids. This chain's CDR3 is CASSVTRGTDTQYF. The CDR3 nucleotides read TGTGCCAGCAGCGTGACTAGGGGCACAGATACGCAGTATTTT.

This clonotype was observed many times. V is TRBV3-1 and J is TRBJ2-1; unclear D gene. Germline V CDR1 and CDR2: LGHDT, YNNKEL (reference sequence). The CDR3 has 14 residues. V dropped 0 bases and J dropped 7 bases, with 10 bases sitting between them. In DNA form, the CDR3 reads TGTGCCAGCAGCCAAGAGGGCTTTGGAAATGAGCAGTTCTTC. Protein: CASSQEGFGNEQFF.

A single count supports this clonotype. The chain recombines TRBV18 with TRBJ2-5, with a tentative D call TRBD1 (5 bases). In germline, CDR1 is KGHSH, CDR2 LQKENI. The CDR3 covers 15 residues. The germline V and J ends were trimmed by 3 bases and 5 bases, with 16 bases remaining between them. The CDR3 spells CASSPERQPGETQYF. CDR3 coding DNA: TGTGCCAGCTCACCCGAGAGACAGCCAGGGGAGACCCAGTACTTC.

The rearrangement joins TRBV6-1 to TRBJ2-3; 12 bases are a match to TRBD2. CDR3 length equals 16 residues. J was trimmed by 1 base and V by 5 bases; bases with no gene match: 4. Germline CDR1 reads MNHNS; CDR2 reads SASEGT. The DNA of the CDR3 is TGTGCCAGCAGTAGAGGACTAGCGGGACGCACAGATACGCAGTATTTT. Protein: CASSRGLAGRTDTQYF.

This clonotype was seen ten or more times. The J gene is TRBJ2-5, the V gene TRBV7-2; no clear D gene. Germline V gene sequence: CDR1 SGHTA, CDR2 FQGNSA. The CDR3 contains 14 residues. Deletions cut 1 base from V and 0 bases from J, with 6 bases between. CDR3 nucleotide sequence: TGTGCCAGCAGCTTAGTCGCCAACCAAGAGACCCAGTACTTC. Amino acids: CASSLVANQETQYF. Full variable domain (remainder filled in from reference TRBV7-2 and TRBJ2-5): GAGVSQSPSNKVTEKGKDVELRCDPISGHTALYWYRQSLGQGLEFLIYFQGNSAPDKSGLPSDRFSAERTGGSVSTLTIQRTQQEDSAVYLCASSLVANQETQYFGPGTRLLVL.

The V and J genes are TRBV6-2 or TRBV6-3 and TRBJ2-1, with 13 positions matching TRBD2. In germline, CDR1 is MNHEY, CDR2 SVGEGT. This CDR3 is 20 amino acids long. V was pared by 4 bases and J by 7 bases, with 19 bases of the junction left unmatched. Written as DNA, the CDR3 is TGTGCCAGCAGTTCGGATATAAATAAAGGGACTAGCGGGAAGAGAAATGAGCAGTTCTTC. It encodes CASSSDINKGTSGKRNEQFF.

As regards this clonotype: This could be a read error, since a much larger clone is one nucleotide away. This sequence joins TRBV20-1 and TRBJ2-1; 9 nucleotides agree with TRBD2. V shed 3 bases and J 6 bases; nucleotides not matched to a gene: 12. Germline lookup yields CDR1 DFQATT and CDR2 SNEGSKA (reference sequence). CDR3 length: 16 amino acids. CDR3 bases: TGCAGTGCTAGGCCGGATAGCGGGAGAGTCTTCAATGAGCAGTTCTTC. Encoded protein: CSARPDSGRVFNEQFF.

This clonotype was counted only a few times. The chain recombines TRBV11-2 with TRBJ2-2; 14 nucleotides align to TRBD2. V shed 0 bases and J 7 bases; nucleotides not matched to a gene: 4. Germline CDR1 reads SGHAT; CDR2 reads FQNNGV. CDR3 length equals 17 residues. The CDR3 loop is CASSLEGLAGVVGELFF. The CDR3 nucleotides are TGTGCCAGCAGCTTAGAGGGACTAGCGGGAGTCGTCGGGGAGCTGTTTTTT.